The clone carrying this TCR beta chain was seen more than once but under ten times. Per the authors' pipeline: Estimation of nucleated cell counts was performed using reference gene primer amplification. The protocol was immunoSEQ multiplex PCR, while the TCRdb copy is restricted to in-frame clones and leaves out a portion. V and J calls and clone size follow that table, whereas D and trimming were derived from the DNA. The sample comprises just over 65,000 clones, about nine tenths of which are singletons, and less than 9% rests with the top ten. This entry is derived from a study of blood T cell repertoires in COVID-19. Study information: Donors in the United States, Italy and Spain gave samples during acute or convalescent COVID-19.

This CDR3 comprises 15 residues. Trimming took 4 bases from V and 6 from J, leaving 16 bases between them. Per germline, CDR1 SGHNT and CDR2 YYREEE (reference sequence). The chain carries TRBV5-4 and TRBJ2-2; tentatively, D is TRBD1 (6 bases). Input material: peripheral blood. The source of this sequence is a man younger than 40 with acute or convalescent COVID-19. The CDR3 is CASSPKGELAGELFF. The CDR3 DNA follows: TGTGCCAGCAGCCCGAAGGGGGAGCTAGCCGGGGAGCTGTTTTTT.